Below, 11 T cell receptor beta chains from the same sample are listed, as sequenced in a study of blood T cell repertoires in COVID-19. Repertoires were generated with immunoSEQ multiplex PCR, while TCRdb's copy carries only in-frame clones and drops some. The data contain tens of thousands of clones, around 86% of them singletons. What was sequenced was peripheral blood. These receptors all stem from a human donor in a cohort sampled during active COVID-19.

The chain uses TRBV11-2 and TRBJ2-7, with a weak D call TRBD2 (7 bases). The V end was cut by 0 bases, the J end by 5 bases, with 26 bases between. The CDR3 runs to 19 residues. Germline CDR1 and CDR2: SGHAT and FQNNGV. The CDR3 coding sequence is TGTGCCAGCAGCTTAGATAGGTGGGGGGGCCACCCGAGAAACAACGAGCAGTACTTC. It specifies CASSLDRWGGHPRNNEQYF.

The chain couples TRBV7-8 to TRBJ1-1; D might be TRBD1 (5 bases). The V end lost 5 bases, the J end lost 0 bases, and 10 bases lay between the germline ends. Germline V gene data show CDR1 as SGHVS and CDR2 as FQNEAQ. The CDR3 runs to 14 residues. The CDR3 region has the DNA TGTGCCAGCAGCACGGACACGGTGAACACTGAAGCTTTCTTT. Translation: CASSTDTVNTEAFF.

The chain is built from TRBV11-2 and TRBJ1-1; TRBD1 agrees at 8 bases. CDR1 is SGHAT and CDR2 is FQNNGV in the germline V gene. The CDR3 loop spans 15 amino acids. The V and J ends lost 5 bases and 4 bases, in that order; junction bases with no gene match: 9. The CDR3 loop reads CASSIPGTGRTEAFF. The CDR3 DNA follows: TGTGCCAGCAGCATACCCGGGACAGGACGCACTGAAGCTTTCTTT.

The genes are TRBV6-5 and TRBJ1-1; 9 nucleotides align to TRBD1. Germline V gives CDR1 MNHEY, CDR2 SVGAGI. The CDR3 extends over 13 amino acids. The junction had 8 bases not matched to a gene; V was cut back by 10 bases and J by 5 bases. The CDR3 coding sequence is TGTGCCACCGTAACAGGGGGCTTTACTGAAGCTTTCTTT. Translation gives CATVTGGFTEAFF.

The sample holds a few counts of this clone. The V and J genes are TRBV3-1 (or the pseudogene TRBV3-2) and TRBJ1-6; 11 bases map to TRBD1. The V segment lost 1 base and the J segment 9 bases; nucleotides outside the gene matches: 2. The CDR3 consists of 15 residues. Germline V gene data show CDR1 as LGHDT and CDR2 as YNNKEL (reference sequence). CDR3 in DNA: TGTGCCAGCAGCCAAGGGACAGGGGGCGGTTCACCCCTCCACTTT. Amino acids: CASSQGTGGGSPLHF.

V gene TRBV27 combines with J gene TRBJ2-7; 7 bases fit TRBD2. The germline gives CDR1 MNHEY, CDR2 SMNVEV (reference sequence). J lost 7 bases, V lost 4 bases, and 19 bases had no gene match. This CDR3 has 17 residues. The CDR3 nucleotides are TGTGCCAGCAGTTCTTTGCTTTCGCGGGGGTCTTTTTTGGAGCAGTACTTC. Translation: CASSSLLSRGSFLEQYF.

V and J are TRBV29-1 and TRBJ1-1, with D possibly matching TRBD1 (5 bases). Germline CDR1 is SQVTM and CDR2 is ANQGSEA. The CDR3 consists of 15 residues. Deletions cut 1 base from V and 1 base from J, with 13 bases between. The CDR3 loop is CSVEARGLRNTEAFF. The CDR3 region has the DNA TGCAGCGTTGAAGCCCGGGGGTTGAGGAACACTGAAGCTTTCTTT.

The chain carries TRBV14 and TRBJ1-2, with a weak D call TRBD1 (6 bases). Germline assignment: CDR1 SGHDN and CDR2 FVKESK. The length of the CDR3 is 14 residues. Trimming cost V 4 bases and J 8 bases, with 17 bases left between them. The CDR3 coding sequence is TGTGCCAGCAGCCCGTTAACAGGGCCGGGGGGCTACACCTTC. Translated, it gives CASSPLTGPGGYTF.

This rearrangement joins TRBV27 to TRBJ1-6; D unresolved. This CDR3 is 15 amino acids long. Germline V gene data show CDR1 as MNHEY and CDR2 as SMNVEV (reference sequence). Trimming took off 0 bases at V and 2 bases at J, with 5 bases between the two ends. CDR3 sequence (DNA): TGTGCCAGCAGTTTATCCTCTACCTATAATTCACCCCTCCACTTT. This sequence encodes CASSLSSTYNSPLHF.

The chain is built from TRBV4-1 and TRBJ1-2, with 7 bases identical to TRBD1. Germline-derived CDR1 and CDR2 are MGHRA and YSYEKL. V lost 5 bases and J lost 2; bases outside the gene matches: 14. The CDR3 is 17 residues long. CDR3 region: CASSYQTGTALNYGYTF. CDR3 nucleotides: TGCGCCAGCAGCTACCAAACCGGGACAGCTTTAAACTATGGCTACACCTTC.

Written as DNA, the CDR3 is TGTGCCACCAGTGATGGGACTTTGAGTCAGCCCCAGCATTTT. Its protein product is CATSDGTLSQPQHF. The chain has TRBV24-1 and TRBJ1-5, with a possible D match to TRBD1 (5 bases). V dropped 3 bases and J dropped 6 bases, with 11 bases sitting between them. This CDR3 region has 14 residues. Per germline, CDR1 KGHDR and CDR2 SFDVKD.